The 24 T cell receptor beta chains given below trace back to one sample, sequenced in a study of blood T cell repertoires in COVID-19. Measured with immunoSEQ multiplex PCR; TCRdb has only the in-frame clones, and not every one. The table includes about 37,000 clones, about nine tenths detected once. Sequencing was carried out using peripheral blood. The receptors shown here come from a human donor in a cohort sampled during active COVID-19.

The rearrangement links TRBV12-5 to TRBJ2-7; 12 positions match TRBD2. The CDR3 consists of 17 residues. V shed 2 bases, J shed 3 bases, and the junction held 8 bases outside the gene matches. Germline V lookup: CDR1 LGHNT, CDR2 FRNRAP. Here the CDR3 reads CASGLTTTSGGLYEQYF. The CDR3 region has the DNA TGTGCTAGTGGTTTGACGACTACTAGCGGGGGGCTCTACGAGCAGTACTTC. The variable domain in full, completed from reference TRBV12-5 and TRBJ2-7, reads DARVTQTPRHKVTEMGQEVTMRCQPILGHNTVFWYRQTMMQGLELLAYFRNRAPLDDSGMPKDRFSAEMPDATLATLKIQPSEPRDSAVYFCASGLTTTSGGLYEQYFGPGTRLTVT.

About this clone: In the same sample, other DNA sequences code for this CDR3. The chain is built from TRBV9 and TRBJ2-7, with D possibly matching TRBD2 (6 bases). The CDR3 loop spans 15 amino acids. Germline CDR1 is SGDLS and CDR2 is YYNGEE. With 0 bases removed from V and 2 bases from J, the gap between germline ends came to 12 bases. This chain's CDR3 is CASSVEVGGTYEQYF. For the CDR3, the DNA is TGTGCCAGCAGCGTAGAAGTGGGAGGCACCTACGAGCAGTACTTC.

For the CDR3, the DNA is TGTGCCAGCTCACCACCCACTAGCGGGACCTACAATGAGCAGTTCTTC. It codes for CASSPPTSGTYNEQFF. The chain links TRBV18 to TRBJ2-1; 10 bases are shared with TRBD2. CDR1 is KGHSH and CDR2 is LQKENI in the germline V gene. The CDR3 loop spans 16 amino acids. J was trimmed by 2 bases and V by 0 bases; bases with no gene match: 1.

The CDR3 bases are TGTGCCACCAGTGAACGAGATCAGCCCCAGCATTTT. Its translation: CATSERDQPQHF. The gene calls are TRBV24-1 and TRBJ1-5, with D hard to call. V gave up 4 bases and J gave up 5 bases, with 5 bases separating them. This CDR3 comprises 12 residues. Looked up from germline, CDR1 is KGHDR and CDR2 is SFDVKD.

V gene TRBV5-1 combines with J gene TRBJ1-3; TRBD1 matches at 9 bases. The CDR3 is 16 residues long. Unmatched junction bases numbered 8, after V lost 4 bases and J lost 3 bases. Germline assignment: CDR1 SGHRS and CDR2 YFSETQ. This chain's CDR3 is CASSPEQGAIGNTIYF. CDR3 coding DNA: TGCGCCAGCAGCCCAGAACAGGGGGCGATTGGAAACACCATATATTTT.

V and J are TRBV10-2 and TRBJ2-2; 7 bases match TRBD2. The V gene's germline CDR1 is WSHSY and CDR2 SAAADI. This CDR3 contains 18 residues. The J segment lost 6 bases and the V segment lost 3 bases, leaving 16 bases of the junction unmatched. The CDR3 reads CASSDPPVREGIAGELFF. The CDR3 DNA is TGCGCCAGCAGTGACCCCCCTGTGAGGGAGGGAATAGCCGGGGAGCTGTTTTTT.

The chain recombines TRBV3-1 (or the pseudogene TRBV3-2) with TRBJ1-6; possibly TRBD1 for D (5 bases). Germline CDR1 is LGHDT and CDR2 is YNNKEL (reference sequence). The CDR3 sequence is 16 residues long. V was pared by 1 base and J by 2 bases, with 9 bases between. CDR3 sequence (DNA): TGTGCCAGCAGCCAAGCTACGGACACCTATAATTCACCCCTCCACTTT. Translating it yields CASSQATDTYNSPLHF.

CDR3 nucleotides: TGTGCCAGCTCACCTCCGGCGGGAGGCTCCTACGAGCAGTACTTC. Translated, it gives CASSPPAGGSYEQYF. The chain uses TRBV18 and TRBJ2-7; 8 nucleotides match TRBD2. CDR3 length: 15 residues. Germline V gene lookup returns CDR1 KGHSH and CDR2 LQKENI. V trimming: 3 bases; J trimming: 0 bases; junction bases outside the gene matches: 4. Together with reference TRBV18 and TRBJ2-7, the CDR3 gives the full variable domain: NAGVMQNPRHLVRRRGQEARLRCSPMKGHSHVYWYRQLPEEGLKFMVYLQKENIIDESGMPKERFSAEFPKEGPSILRIQQVVRGDSAAYFCASSPPAGGSYEQYFGPGTRLTVT.

V and J are TRBV19 and TRBJ2-7; D might be TRBD1 (6 bases). CDR3 length: 15 amino acids. Germline V gene lookup returns CDR1 LNHDA and CDR2 SQIVND (reference sequence). Trimming shortened V by 2 bases and J by 0 bases, and 11 bases separated the two germline ends. CDR3 sequence (DNA): TGTGCCAGTAGTATAAGGTCCAGGGGCTCCTACGAGCAGTACTTC. Translated, it gives CASSIRSRGSYEQYF.

The chain couples TRBV29-1 to TRBJ2-7; 9 bases map to TRBD1. The germline V gene has CDR1 SQVTM and CDR2 ANQGSEA. The CDR3 is 14 residues long. V dropped 1 base and J dropped 2; count of bases not matched to a gene: 3. The CDR3 region is CSVEAGQGTYEQYF. CDR3 bases: TGCAGCGTTGAAGCTGGACAGGGGACCTACGAGCAGTACTTC.

The CDR3 DNA reads as TGTGCCAGCAGTCCAGGGACAGGGGGCACTAGCGGGTCCTCCTACAATGAGCAGTTCTTC. It encodes CASSPGTGGTSGSSYNEQFF. The V gene is TRBV28, the J gene TRBJ2-1; 12 positions match TRBD1. Germline V gene sequence: CDR1 MDHEN, CDR2 SYDVKM. The CDR3 covers 20 residues. V trimming: 5 bases; J trimming: 0 bases; junction bases outside the gene matches: 14.

This chain connects TRBV6-5 to TRBJ2-4; D perhaps matches TRBD1 (5 bases). The CDR3 has 15 amino acids. The germline V gene encodes CDR1 MNHEY and CDR2 SVGAGI. V lost 7 bases to trimming and J lost 1 base, with 14 bases between them. The CDR3 nucleotides are TGTGCCAGCACACGACAGTCGGAGGCCAAAAACATTCAGTACTTC. This gives the protein CASTRQSEAKNIQYF.

The chain carries TRBV19 and TRBJ2-7; 9 bases line up with TRBD2. The germline V gene has CDR1 LNHDA and CDR2 SQIVND (reference sequence). The CDR3 has 14 amino acids. The V segment lost 8 bases and the J segment 3 bases; nucleotides outside the gene matches: 8. The chain's CDR3 is CASRPAGGFYEQYF. The CDR3 coding sequence is TGTGCCAGTCGCCCCGCGGGGGGGTTCTACGAGCAGTACTTC.

This chain links TRBV28 with TRBJ2-1, with 13 bases lining up with TRBD2. The CDR3 spans 17 residues. J lost 0 bases, V lost 4 bases, and 3 bases had no gene match. Germline assignment: CDR1 MDHEN and CDR2 SYDVKM. The CDR3 reads CASSSWTSGSSYNEQFF. The CDR3 DNA follows: TGTGCCAGCAGTTCTTGGACTAGCGGGAGCTCCTACAATGAGCAGTTCTTC. Full variable domain (remainder filled in from reference TRBV28 and TRBJ2-1): DVKVTQSSRYLVKRTGEKVFLECVQDMDHENMFWYRQDPGLGLRLIYFSYDVKMKEKGDIPEGYSVSREKKERFSLILESASTNQTSMYLCASSSWTSGSSYNEQFFGPGTRLTVL.

This clone was seen a single time. The chain links TRBV6-5 to TRBJ2-5; 7 nucleotides line up with TRBD1. After removal of 6 bases from V and 3 bases from J, the junction contained 1 base not matched to a gene. Looked up from germline, CDR1 is MNHEY and CDR2 is SVGAGI. The CDR3 contains 12 residues. The CDR3 protein is CASRQGKETQYF. CDR3 nucleotides: TGTGCCAGCAGACAGGGGAAAGAGACCCAGTACTTC.

Remarks on this clone: The sample carries other DNA sequences with the same CDR3. The V and J genes are TRBV28 and TRBJ1-1; D remains unclear. V lost 7 bases and J 4 bases, leaving 7 bases between the germline ends. Germline assignment: CDR1 MDHEN and CDR2 SYDVKM. CDR3 length: 11 amino acids. The CDR3 here is CASTGITEAFF. The CDR3 DNA reads TGTGCCAGCACGGGGATCACTGAAGCTTTCTTT.

This chain connects TRBV18 to TRBJ2-2; 9 bases line up with TRBD1. Trimming cost V 1 base and J 3 bases; bases outside gene matches: 3. This CDR3 spans 16 amino acids. Germline V gene sequence: CDR1 KGHSH, CDR2 LQKENI. The chain's CDR3 is CASSPLRTGDTGELFF. The CDR3 DNA reads as TGTGCCAGCTCACCACTTAGGACAGGGGACACCGGGGAGCTGTTTTTT.

The genes are TRBV6-5 and TRBJ1-5; D is undetermined. Germline V gene data show CDR1 as MNHEY and CDR2 as SVGAGI. Trimming removed 8 bases at V and 1 base at J, with 9 bases between. The CDR3 is 13 residues long. The CDR3 protein is CASGRRSNQPQHF. Here the CDR3 DNA reads TGTGCCAGCGGGCGAAGAAGCAATCAGCCCCAGCATTTT.

The gene calls are TRBV7-9 and TRBJ2-7, with D perhaps matching TRBD1 or TRBD2 (9 bases each). Germline V gives CDR1 SEHNR, CDR2 FQNEAQ (reference sequence). The CDR3 consists of 19 residues. V lost 4 bases, J lost 2 bases, and 27 bases lay in between. DNA for the CDR3: TGTGCCAGCAGCTCGACAGGGGGATTGGTAGCGGGGGTTACCTACGAGCAGTACTTC. Translated: CASSSTGGLVAGVTYEQYF.

A note on this clone: At the DNA level, this CDR3 is encoded by other sequences in the same sample as well. This chain joins TRBV2 and TRBJ2-7, with 7 bases identical to TRBD2. Trimming took 6 bases from V and 1 from J; bases not matched to a gene: 3. The CDR3 is 13 residues long. Germline V gene sequence: CDR1 SNHLY, CDR2 FYNNEI. Here the CDR3 reads CASRGRGSYEQYF. CDR3 nucleotide sequence: TGTGCCAGCAGAGGGCGGGGGTCCTACGAGCAGTACTTC.

The chain employs TRBV5-1 and TRBJ2-3, with D unresolved. The CDR3 contains 14 residues. Per the germline V gene, CDR1 is SGHRS and CDR2 is YFSETQ. V lost 4 bases and J lost 3, with 12 bases in between. The CDR3 region is CASSGAPGTDTQYF. The DNA for the CDR3 is TGCGCCAGCAGCGGAGCCCCCGGGACAGATACGCAGTATTTT. Drawing the rest from reference TRBV5-1 and TRBJ2-3, the complete variable domain is KAGVTQTPRYLIKTRGQQVTLSCSPISGHRSVSWYQQTPGQGLQFLFEYFSETQRNKGNFPGRFSGRQFSNSRSEMNVSTLELGDSALYLCASSGAPGTDTQYFGPGTRLTVL.

Here the CDR3 reads CASSSISGVFTDTQYF. CDR3 DNA: TGTGCCAGCAGCTCCATCTCGGGAGTATTCACAGATACGCAGTATTTT. The rearrangement links TRBV5-6 to TRBJ2-3, with a weak D call TRBD2 (6 bases). The germline CDR1 and CDR2 sequences are SGHDT and YYEEEE. Trimming pared 3 bases from V and 2 bases from J, leaving 16 bases between. CDR3 length equals 16 residues.

The rearrangement uses TRBV5-1 and TRBJ1-4, with a possible D match to TRBD1 (6 bases). Germline V CDR1 and CDR2: SGHRS, YFSETQ. The CDR3 has 16 amino acids. V was pared by 0 bases and J by 0 bases, with 9 bases between. CDR3 region: CASSLEGGTTNEKLFF. CDR3 nucleotide sequence: TGCGCCAGCAGCTTGGAGGGGGGGACAACTAATGAAAAACTGTTTTTT.

The J gene is TRBJ2-2, the V gene TRBV6-5, with 11 positions matching TRBD2. The CDR3 contains 15 residues. J lost 7 bases, V lost 6 bases, and 7 bases had no gene match. Germline CDR1 reads MNHEY; CDR2 reads SVGAGI. In nucleotides, the CDR3 is TGTGCCAGCAGCAATCCCGGACTAGCGGGCGGGGAGCTGTTTTTT. Translation: CASSNPGLAGGELFF.